Listed below are T cell receptor beta chains from one sample, sequenced in a study of Tregs in tolerant kidney transplant recipients. The table came from immunoSEQ multiplex PCR; TCRdb's copy has only in-frame clones and leaves some out. The sample lists tens of thousands of clones, about four fifths occurring once. Sequenced input: CD4+ T cells from blood. The source of these receptors is a human donor in good health. Each CDR3 is given with its conserved first and last residue. The order of the fields is V gene, D gene, J gene, CDR3 protein. D genes are given only for firm matches.

v_call: TRBV30
d_call: TRBD1
j_call: TRBJ1-1
cdr3_aa: CAYQRPWDRAFF

v_call: TRBV7-9
d_call: NA
j_call: TRBJ2-5
cdr3_aa: CASSLSDPIDTQYF

v_call: TRBV7-2
d_call: TRBD1
j_call: TRBJ2-5
cdr3_aa: CASSSTGGGTQYF

v_call: TRBV4-3
d_call: TRBD1
j_call: TRBJ1-2
cdr3_aa: CASSQDPTTGWGGYTF

v_call: TRBV11-2
d_call: NA
j_call: TRBJ2-2
cdr3_aa: CASSLDLFGGAGELFF

v_call: TRBV19
d_call: TRBD1
j_call: TRBJ2-5
cdr3_aa: CASSSGQGVFGPETQYF

v_call: TRBV12-5
d_call: NA
j_call: TRBJ2-1
cdr3_aa: CASGPGTVNEQFF

v_call: TRBV7-2
d_call: TRBD2
j_call: TRBJ2-1
cdr3_aa: CASSLGLAGYNEQFF

v_call: TRBV21-1
d_call: NA
j_call: TRBJ2-2
cdr3_aa: CASSRCTGDAGELFF

v_call: TRBV6-5
d_call: NA
j_call: TRBJ1-1
cdr3_aa: CASSYVPNTEAFF

v_call: TRBV30
d_call: NA
j_call: TRBJ1-2
cdr3_aa: CAWSVRDMGGYTF

v_call: TRBV7-9
d_call: NA
j_call: TRBJ2-5
cdr3_aa: CASSSPGETQYF

v_call: TRBV6-1
d_call: TRBD1
j_call: TRBJ1-5
cdr3_aa: CASSGGQFLGGNQPQHF

v_call: TRBV7-8
d_call: NA
j_call: TRBJ1-3
cdr3_aa: CASSPGDLWGNTIYF

v_call: TRBV9
d_call: NA
j_call: TRBJ2-2
cdr3_aa: CASRIPRQGGELFF

v_call: TRBV5-4
d_call: NA
j_call: TRBJ2-3
cdr3_aa: CASSPTGISTDTQYF

v_call: TRBV11-3
d_call: TRBD2
j_call: TRBJ2-6
cdr3_aa: CASGSPGLGLAGANVLTF

v_call: TRBV5-6
d_call: TRBD1
j_call: TRBJ2-1
cdr3_aa: CASSSRDRLYNEQFF

v_call: TRBV25-1
d_call: NA
j_call: TRBJ1-1
cdr3_aa: CASSPGRGRNTEAFF

v_call: TRBV10-3
d_call: TRBD2
j_call: TRBJ2-3
cdr3_aa: CAISPGLARDADTQYF

v_call: TRBV7-9
d_call: TRBD2
j_call: TRBJ2-7
cdr3_aa: CATAGLAESYEQYF

v_call: TRBV27
d_call: TRBD1
j_call: TRBJ1-2
cdr3_aa: CASRSLWTGQNYGYTF

v_call: TRBV6-1
d_call: TRBD1
j_call: TRBJ2-7
cdr3_aa: CASSRQGAPNEQYF

v_call: TRBV2
d_call: TRBD1
j_call: TRBJ1-2
cdr3_aa: CAKKGQADYGYTF

v_call: TRBV2
d_call: NA
j_call: TRBJ2-1
cdr3_aa: CASSVQFSYNEQFF

v_call: TRBV29-1
d_call: NA
j_call: TRBJ2-3
cdr3_aa: CSVSSVPLTDTQYF

v_call: TRBV4-1
d_call: NA
j_call: TRBJ1-6
cdr3_aa: CASSFRAGTPLHF

v_call: TRBV6-1
d_call: TRBD2
j_call: TRBJ2-7
cdr3_aa: CASSEVRGRGVQYF

v_call: TRBV6-6
d_call: TRBD1
j_call: TRBJ1-2
cdr3_aa: CASTTRTGSGYTF

v_call: TRBV19
d_call: NA
j_call: TRBJ2-5
cdr3_aa: CASSMQGLIGTQYF

v_call: TRBV6-1
d_call: NA
j_call: TRBJ2-1
cdr3_aa: CASSDRREQFF

v_call: TRBV11-3
d_call: NA
j_call: TRBJ2-2
cdr3_aa: CASSSSPLQTGELFF

v_call: TRBV5-4
d_call: NA
j_call: TRBJ2-7
cdr3_aa: CASSPVGSGAEQYF

v_call: TRBV19
d_call: TRBD2
j_call: TRBJ2-1
cdr3_aa: CASSGLAGNEQFF

v_call: TRBV9
d_call: NA
j_call: TRBJ2-7
cdr3_aa: CASSVGVAFYYEQYF

v_call: TRBV30
d_call: TRBD1
j_call: TRBJ1-5
cdr3_aa: CAWSGGGSNQPQHF

v_call: TRBV15
d_call: NA
j_call: TRBJ2-7
cdr3_aa: CATSRDSLWTILSYEQYF

v_call: TRBV2
d_call: TRBD1
j_call: TRBJ1-1
cdr3_aa: CASTLGTGHTEAFF

v_call: TRBV5-1
d_call: NA
j_call: TRBJ1-2
cdr3_aa: CASSEGEIYGYTF

v_call: TRBV10-3
d_call: TRBD2
j_call: TRBJ2-2
cdr3_aa: CAIRGLAGATGELFF

v_call: TRBV11-2
d_call: NA
j_call: TRBJ1-5
cdr3_aa: CASSFGADNQPQHF

v_call: TRBV6-5
d_call: NA
j_call: TRBJ2-5
cdr3_aa: CASSYSPAGGQETQYF

v_call: TRBV4-2
d_call: TRBD2
j_call: TRBJ2-3
cdr3_aa: CASSSGLAGADTQYF

v_call: TRBV19
d_call: TRBD1
j_call: TRBJ1-1
cdr3_aa: CASSPGTGSATADEAFF

v_call: TRBV5-1
d_call: TRBD2
j_call: TRBJ2-7
cdr3_aa: CASSLNSGRTSYEQYF

v_call: TRBV29-1
d_call: NA
j_call: TRBJ2-7
cdr3_aa: CSVEEGSLTYEQYF

v_call: TRBV6-6
d_call: NA
j_call: TRBJ2-7
cdr3_aa: CASSYEVRGSGEQYF

v_call: TRBV28
d_call: NA
j_call: TRBJ1-6
cdr3_aa: CASSSPGLFSYNSPLHF

v_call: TRBV29-1
d_call: NA
j_call: TRBJ2-7
cdr3_aa: CSVSQLGSYEQYF

v_call: TRBV7-3
d_call: NA
j_call: TRBJ1-1
cdr3_aa: CASSLGTNTEAFF

v_call: TRBV7-6
d_call: NA
j_call: TRBJ2-7
cdr3_aa: CASSPREHEQYF

v_call: TRBV5-1
d_call: TRBD2
j_call: TRBJ2-3
cdr3_aa: CASSLVGGGPDTQYF

v_call: TRBV11-3
d_call: NA
j_call: TRBJ2-3
cdr3_aa: CASSLVDPGTDTQYF

v_call: TRBV18
d_call: TRBD1
j_call: TRBJ2-2
cdr3_aa: CASSRQGWDTGELFF

v_call: TRBV25-1
d_call: NA
j_call: TRBJ1-2
cdr3_aa: CASSDPDPSTGGYTF

v_call: TRBV11-3
d_call: NA
j_call: TRBJ2-1
cdr3_aa: CASSLDGYNEQFF